Following are 18 T cell receptor beta chains from one sample sequenced in a study of T-cell reconstitution after alpha-beta-depleted transplantation in children. TCRbeta library construction was performed incorporating unique molecular identifiers. MiXCR, applied by TCRdb to the PCR reads, yields one record per CDR3 protein. This sample has a few hundred thousand distinct CDR3 sequences, with 9.7% found just once. Sequencing was performed on PBMCs from the stem cell graft donor, taken from the stem cell graft. These receptors originate from a human donor who donated a stem cell graft to a child with SCID.

This clonotype was observed at least ten times. The chain is built from TRBV7-8 and TRBJ2-7, with a weak D call TRBD2 (6 bases). CDR3 length: 14 residues. Germline V gene sequence: CDR1 SGHVS, CDR2 FQNEAQ. Trimming removed 1 base at V and 4 bases at J, with 11 bases between. CDR3 region: CASSLDGGLYEQYF. The DNA for the CDR3 is TGTGCCAGCAGCTTAGACGGGGGTCTTTACGAGCAGTACTTC.

This clonotype was counted many times. The chain couples TRBV5-6 to TRBJ2-5, with 7 bases matching TRBD1. The CDR3 is 14 amino acids. Trimming cost V 5 bases and J 5 bases; bases outside gene matches: 9. CDR1 and CDR2 (germline): SGHDT, YYEEEE. DNA for the CDR3: TGTGCCAGCAGGCTGACAGGGCTAAGGGAGACCCAGTACTTC. Translation: CASRLTGLRETQYF.

This clonotype was seen ten or more times. This chain joins TRBV7-2 and TRBJ2-2, with 7 bases that match TRBD2. V trimming: 2 bases; J trimming: 1 base; junction bases outside the gene matches: 4. The CDR3 consists of 16 residues. CDR1 and CDR2 (germline): SGHTA, FQGNSA. The CDR3 loop is CASSLYGGGNTGELFF. CDR3 nucleotide sequence: TGTGCCAGCAGCTTATACGGCGGGGGGAACACCGGGGAGCTGTTTTTT.

This clonotype was seen many times. The chain recombines TRBV12-3 or TRBV12-4 with TRBJ2-1; 13 bases match TRBD2. Trimming at V came to 6 bases and at J to 10 bases, leaving 12 bases not matched to a gene. The CDR3 has 16 residues. CDR3 bases: TGTGCCAGCAGCAAAACTAGCGGGGGGGGACGAGGGGAGCAGTTCTTC. Translating gives CASSKTSGGGRGEQFF.

The CDR3 here is CASSKDGRDNEQFF. DNA for the CDR3: TGTGCCAGCAGTAAAGACGGACGGGACAATGAGCAGTTCTTC. The chain recombines TRBV12-3 or TRBV12-4 with TRBJ2-1; D is ambiguous. The CDR3 runs 14 residues. V was pared by 5 bases and J by 5 bases, with 13 bases between.

The chain has TRBV20-1 and TRBJ1-1; the match to TRBD1 covers 10 bases. Germline V gene data show CDR1 as DFQATT and CDR2 as SNEGSKA (reference sequence). V lost 6 bases and J lost 6; bases outside the gene matches: 4. CDR3 size: 12 residues. The CDR3 region has the DNA TGCAGTGCCAGGACAGGGGGTTCTGAAGCTTTCTTT. Translated, it gives CSARTGGSEAFF.

This clonotype occurred many times. The chain recombines TRBV7-2 with TRBJ2-7; TRBD1 aligns across 7 bases. This CDR3 has 14 amino acids. V lost 5 bases, J lost 2 bases, and 6 bases stayed unmatched. CDR1 and CDR2 from the germline V gene are SGHTA and FQGNSA. CDR3 residues: CASSPRQGPYEQYF. In nucleotides, the CDR3 is TGTGCCAGCAGCCCGCGACAGGGTCCCTACGAGCAGTACTTC.

This clonotype was observed many times. The chain uses TRBV7-2 and TRBJ2-2, with TRBD2 matching over 9 bases. This CDR3 comprises 20 residues. CDR1 is SGHTA and CDR2 is FQGNSA in the germline V gene. Trimming at V came to 5 bases and at J to 5 bases, leaving 21 bases not matched to a gene. The DNA of the CDR3 is TGTGCCAGCAGCAAATTGGCTAGCGGGGCACCGCGGCGGTTTACCGGGGAGCTGTTTTTT. Residues: CASSKLASGAPRRFTGELFF.

This clonotype was observed a handful of times. This sequence joins TRBV13 and TRBJ1-1, with D maybe TRBD1 (5 bases). Germline-derived CDR1 and CDR2 are PRHDT and FYEKMQ (reference sequence). Trimming took 0 bases from V and 5 from J, leaving 13 bases between them. CDR3 length: 15 amino acids. The CDR3 DNA is TGTGCCAGCAGCTTAGGCGGGCAGGGAGGTACTGAAGCTTTCTTT. Protein sequence: CASSLGGQGGTEAFF. Drawing the rest from reference TRBV13 and TRBJ1-1, the complete variable domain is AAGVIQSPRHLIKEKRETATLKCYPIPRHDTVYWYQQGPGQDPQFLISFYEKMQSDKGSIPDRFSAQQFSDYHSELNMSSLELGDSALYFCASSLGGQGGTEAFFGQGTRLTVV.

This clonotype occurred many times. The chain recombines TRBV7-7 with TRBJ2-5, with no clear D. Trimming left V 5 bases short and J 2 bases short, with 6 bases between. CDR3 length: 12 amino acids. Germline loops: CDR1 SSHAT, CDR2 FNYEAQ (reference sequence). CDR3 bases: TGTGCCAGCAGCCCAGGTCAAGAGACCCAGTACTTC. This codes for CASSPGQETQYF.

Many counts were recorded for this clonotype. This chain connects TRBV5-1 to TRBJ2-2; D ambiguous. CDR3 length: 14 residues. Trimming removed 7 bases at V and 0 bases at J, with 10 bases between. Per the germline V gene, CDR1 is SGHRS and CDR2 is YFSETQ. The CDR3 loop is CASVVFPNTGELFF. CDR3 DNA sequence: TGCGCCAGCGTGGTTTTCCCGAACACCGGGGAGCTGTTTTTT. Looking up the rest from reference TRBV5-1 and TRBJ2-2 gives the full variable domain: KAGVTQTPRYLIKTRGQQVTLSCSPISGHRSVSWYQQTPGQGLQFLFEYFSETQRNKGNFPGRFSGRQFSNSRSEMNVSTLELGDSALYLCASVVFPNTGELFFGEGSRLTVL.

The rearrangement uses TRBV5-1 and TRBJ1-1; D ambiguous. CDR3 length equals 13 residues. V was pared by 4 bases and J by 5 bases, with 12 bases between. Per germline, CDR1 SGHRS and CDR2 YFSETQ. This CDR3 is CASSTRWDTEAFF. In nucleotides, the CDR3 is TGCGCCAGCAGCACCAGGTGGGATACTGAAGCTTTCTTT.

This clonotype appeared many times. This chain connects TRBV3-1 to TRBJ2-7; maybe TRBD2 (5 bases). V was pared by 5 bases and J by 3 bases, with 14 bases between. The CDR3 loop spans 14 amino acids. CDR1 is LGHDT and CDR2 is YNNKEL in the germline V gene (reference sequence). The CDR3 sequence: CASSSRAGGYEQYF. The DNA of the CDR3 is TGTGCCAGCAGCTCACGGGCCGGAGGCTACGAGCAGTACTTC.

The chain uses TRBV11-2 and TRBJ1-1, with D unclear. The V gene lost 3 bases and the J gene lost 6 bases, with 17 bases spanning the gap. Germline loops: CDR1 SGHAT, CDR2 FQNNGV. This CDR3 region has 15 residues. For the CDR3, the DNA is TGTGCCAGCAGCTTTGTCAGACAAGGATACTCTGAAGCTTTCTTT. Encoded protein: CASSFVRQGYSEAFF.

This clonotype was counted many times. The chain links TRBV29-1 to TRBJ2-3, with 7 positions matching TRBD2. The germline CDR1 and CDR2 sequences are SQVTM and ANQGSEA. The CDR3 is 14 amino acids. Unmatched junction bases numbered 12, after V lost 7 bases and J lost 5 bases. CDR3 loop: CSAGLGRSQDTQYF. Here the CDR3 DNA reads TGCAGCGCCGGACTAGGGAGGTCTCAAGATACGCAGTATTTT.

The sample holds many counts of this clonotype. The J gene is TRBJ2-1, the V gene TRBV4-1, with D perhaps matching TRBD2 (6 bases). The CDR3 is 15 amino acids. Germline-derived CDR1 and CDR2 are MGHRA and YSYEKL. Between the trimmed V and J ends, which lost 6 bases and 5 bases, there was a span of 17 bases. Here the CDR3 reads CASSWGGGFNNEQFF. As DNA, the CDR3 is TGCGCCAGCAGTTGGGGTGGGGGGTTCAACAATGAGCAGTTCTTC.

This clonotype was recorded many times. CDR3 nucleotide sequence: TGTGCCAGCAGTTACAGTGCCAATCAGCCCCAGCATTTT. Translation: CASSYSANQPQHF. The genes are TRBV6-2 or TRBV6-3 and TRBJ1-5; unclear D gene. Germline V gene sequence: CDR1 MNHEY, CDR2 SVGEGT. This CDR3 comprises 13 residues. V lost 2 bases and J 3 bases, leaving 5 bases between the germline ends.

The rearrangement joins TRBV12-5 to TRBJ2-7; 7 bases agree with TRBD1. In germline, CDR1 is LGHNT, CDR2 FRNRAP. Trimming removed 0 bases from V and 5 bases from J; junction bases left unmatched: 10. The CDR3 has 16 residues. CDR3 bases: TGTGCTAGTGGTTTGGTACCAGGACAGGTAAAGCACGAGCAGTACTTC. This gives the protein CASGLVPGQVKHEQYF.